The 25 T cell receptor beta chains below were found in one sample sequenced in a study of T cell responses to AZD1222 COVID-19 vaccine. Generated by immunoSEQ multiplex PCR, the TCRdb table keeps only in-frame clones and is missing some. The table includes around 180,000 clones, 85% to 95% detected once. This specimen was peripheral blood, taken 28 days after the second AZD1222 dose. The source is an adult who received the AZD1222 COVID-19 vaccine.

In nucleotides, the CDR3 is TGTGCCAGCAGATTAGCGGGAGGGTACACCGGGGAGCTGTTTTTT. Translated: CASRLAGGYTGELFF. The rearrangement joins TRBV28 to TRBJ2-2; TRBD2 matches 11 bases. The CDR3 totals 15 residues. V shed 6 bases, J shed 3 bases, and the junction held 3 bases outside the gene matches. Germline CDR1 is MDHEN and CDR2 is SYDVKM.

The V gene is TRBV6-5, the J gene TRBJ1-2; 11 positions agree with TRBD1. V lost 6 bases to trimming and J lost 7 bases; unmatched junction nucleotides: 10. Germline V gene data show CDR1 as MNHEY and CDR2 as SVGAGI. This CDR3 has 15 residues. CDR3 amino acids: CASRLFQDRGLGYTF. DNA of the CDR3: TGTGCCAGCAGATTATTCCAGGACAGGGGGCTTGGCTACACCTTC.

This rearrangement joins TRBV12-3 or TRBV12-4 to TRBJ1-1; TRBD1 aligns across 10 bases. The CDR3 contains 13 residues. The ends lost 6 bases at V and 9 bases at J; junction bases unmatched: 7. The DNA of the CDR3 is TGTGCCAGCAGCCACGACAGGGGGCTCAAAGCTTTCTTT. Translated, it gives CASSHDRGLKAFF.

This chain uses TRBV5-1 with TRBJ1-6; TRBD1 aligns across 9 bases. With 4 bases clipped from V and 9 bases from J, the junction kept 5 bases outside the gene matches. CDR1 and CDR2 from the germline V gene are SGHRS and YFSETQ. This CDR3 has 14 residues. The CDR3 bases are TGCGCCAGCAGCACCGACAGGGGGTTTTCACCCCTCCACTTT. Its protein product is CASSTDRGFSPLHF.

The chain links TRBV5-4 to TRBJ2-2; D might be TRBD2 (6 bases). The germline V gene encodes CDR1 SGHNT and CDR2 YYREEE (reference sequence). With 6 bases removed from V and 3 bases from J, the gap between germline ends came to 12 bases. The CDR3 loop spans 14 amino acids. The CDR3 spells CASMGGLHTGELFF. CDR3 nucleotides: TGTGCCAGCATGGGAGGACTTCACACCGGGGAGCTGTTTTTT.

The rearrangement joins TRBV10-3 to TRBJ2-7; D is unresolved. The V gene's germline CDR1 is ENHRY and CDR2 SYGVKD. This CDR3 comprises 11 residues. V was shortened by 3 bases and J by 3 bases, with 3 bases between the two germline ends. CDR3 sequence: CAISEHYEQYF. CDR3 nucleotides: TGTGCCATCAGTGAACACTACGAGCAGTACTTC.

About this clone itself: This sample includes further DNA sequences coding for the same CDR3. The chain couples TRBV5-4 to TRBJ1-5, with D uncertain. Germline-derived CDR1 and CDR2 are SGHNT and YYREEE (reference sequence). The length of the CDR3 is 12 residues. V was shortened by 1 base and J by 4 bases, with 3 bases between the two germline ends. The DNA for the CDR3 is TGTGCCAGCAGCTTGCCGAATCAGCCCCAGCATTTT. Its translation: CASSLPNQPQHF. Filled out from reference TRBV5-4 and TRBJ1-5, the complete variable domain reads ETGVTQSPTHLIKTRGQQVTLRCSSQSGHNTVSWYQQALGQGPQFIFQYYREEENGRGNFPPRFSGLQFPNYSSELNVNALELDDSALYLCASSLPNQPQHFGDGTRLSIL.

The V call is TRBV12-5, the J call TRBJ2-4; possibly TRBD2 for D (7 bases). This CDR3 has 15 residues. V gave up 6 bases and J gave up 1 base, with 13 bases separating them. CDR1 and CDR2 from the germline V gene are LGHNT and FRNRAP. CDR3 in DNA: TGTGCTAGTGGCCTAGGGGGAGGGGCCAAAAACATTCAGTACTTC. It translates to CASGLGGGAKNIQYF.

This rearrangement joins TRBV9 to TRBJ2-4; D might be TRBD2 (6 bases). Trimming took 4 bases from V and 0 from J, leaving 11 bases between them. This CDR3 region has 15 residues. Germline loops: CDR1 SGDLS, CDR2 YYNGEE. The CDR3 here is CASSRTGLAKNIQYF. The CDR3 nucleotides read TGTGCCAGCAGCAGGACGGGACTAGCCAAAAACATTCAGTACTTC.

This chain uses TRBV28 with TRBJ2-3; tentatively, D is TRBD1 or TRBD2 (5 bases each). The V gene lost 4 bases and the J gene lost 3 bases, with 11 bases spanning the gap. CDR1 and CDR2 (germline): MDHEN, SYDVKM. This CDR3 has 14 amino acids. Here the CDR3 DNA reads TGTGCCAGCAGTTCGAGGGGTTTTACAGATACGCAGTATTTT. It specifies CASSSRGFTDTQYF.

The chain combines TRBV6-2 or TRBV6-3 with TRBJ1-5; the D gene is possibly TRBD1 (6 bases). Trimming pared 0 bases from V and 1 base from J, leaving 13 bases between. Germline loops: CDR1 MNHEY, CDR2 SVGEGT. The CDR3 sequence is 17 residues long. The CDR3 DNA sequence: TGTGCCAGCAGTTACTCGTCGGGGGGCCGCAGCAATCAGCCCCAGCATTTT. Encoded protein: CASSYSSGGRSNQPQHF.

The chain couples TRBV19 to TRBJ2-7, with 10 bases aligning to TRBD2. V was pared by 5 bases and J by 4 bases, with 2 bases of the junction left unmatched. This CDR3 region has 13 residues. The germline gives CDR1 LNHDA, CDR2 SQIVND (reference sequence). CDR3 sequence reads: CASSHSGGYEQYF. The CDR3 bases are TGTGCCAGTAGTCATAGCGGGGGGTACGAGCAGTACTTC.

This chain uses TRBV5-4 with TRBJ1-5; D remains ambiguous. Deletions cut 0 bases from V and 6 bases from J, with 10 bases between. The CDR3 has 14 amino acids. The V gene's germline CDR1 is SGHNT and CDR2 YYREEE (reference sequence). In DNA form, the CDR3 reads TGTGCCAGCAGCTTGGATTTGGGCGCTCAGCCCCAGCATTTT. Translation: CASSLDLGAQPQHF.

This clone was seen a handful of times. The rearrangement links TRBV19 to TRBJ2-7; 8 bases align to TRBD2. Germline CDR1 reads LNHDA; CDR2 reads SQIVND (reference sequence). The CDR3 spans 15 residues. V lost 3 bases and J lost 6; bases outside the gene matches: 10. This CDR3 is CASSIGLALPSEQYF. Here the CDR3 DNA reads TGTGCCAGTAGTATCGGACTAGCCCTGCCGAGCGAGCAGTACTTC.

This chain joins TRBV19 and TRBJ1-1, with 7 nucleotides matching TRBD1. Germline lookup yields CDR1 LNHDA and CDR2 SQIVND (reference sequence). Trimming cost V 5 bases and J 1 base; bases outside gene matches: 1. The CDR3 loop spans 13 amino acids. This chain's CDR3 is CASSEGANTEAFF. CDR3 bases: TGTGCCAGTAGTGAGGGGGCGAACACTGAAGCTTTCTTT.

The chain employs TRBV12-3 or TRBV12-4 and TRBJ1-5; the D is unclear. CDR3 length: 12 residues. The V and J ends lost 6 bases and 6 bases respectively, with 9 bases between them. As DNA, the CDR3 is TGTGCCAGCAGCCCTACAAGTCAGCCCCAGCATTTT. Protein sequence: CASSPTSQPQHF.

The V call is TRBV6-6, the J call TRBJ1-1; D not certain. The germline V gene encodes CDR1 MNHNY and CDR2 SVGAGI (reference sequence). The CDR3 is made up of 14 amino acids. Trimming took off 7 bases at V and 2 bases at J, with 14 bases between the two ends. CDR3 loop: CASTYSGGNTEAFF. The CDR3 region has the DNA TGTGCCAGCACCTACTCGGGAGGAAACACTGAAGCTTTCTTT.

This chain connects TRBV7-3 to TRBJ1-2, with 9 nucleotides matching TRBD1. The V and J ends lost 3 bases and 5 bases, in that order; junction bases with no gene match: 7. The CDR3 has 15 residues. Germline CDR1 is SGHTA and CDR2 is FQGTGA. Written as DNA, the CDR3 is TGTGCCAGCAGCTTGAGGGACAGGGTTTTATATGGCTACACCTTC. Translated: CASSLRDRVLYGYTF.

CDR3 loop: CASRNSGSHTREQYF. CDR3 nucleotides: TGCGCCAGCAGAAATAGCGGGAGCCACACTAGGGAGCAGTACTTC. The chain couples TRBV5-1 to TRBJ2-7, with 9 nucleotides matching TRBD2. CDR1 SGHRS and CDR2 YFSETQ come from the germline V gene. This CDR3 is built from 15 residues. V lost 5 bases, J lost 7 bases, and 13 bases stayed unmatched.

CDR3 region: CASSIAGYSGNTIYF. DNA for the CDR3: TGTGCCAGTAGTATAGCCGGCTACTCTGGAAACACCATATATTTT. The rearrangement uses TRBV19 and TRBJ1-3; D unresolved. V lost 1 base, J lost 0 bases, and 7 bases lay in between. The CDR3 consists of 15 residues. Looked up from germline, CDR1 is LNHDA and CDR2 is SQIVND (reference sequence).

The chain has TRBV19 and TRBJ2-2, with D possibly matching TRBD1 (5 bases). Germline CDR1 and CDR2: LNHDA and SQIVND (reference sequence). With 7 bases removed from V and 1 base from J, the gap between germline ends came to 10 bases. This CDR3 region has 14 residues. The CDR3 sequence is CASTQDRNTGELFF. CDR3 DNA sequence: TGTGCCAGTACACAGGATAGGAACACCGGGGAGCTGTTTTTT.

The rearrangement uses TRBV28 and TRBJ1-4; possible D gene TRBD1, 6 bases. The V end was cut by 4 bases, the J end by 10 bases, with 22 bases between. CDR1 and CDR2 (germline): MDHEN, SYDVKM. The CDR3 covers 16 residues. The CDR3 DNA is TGTGCCAGCAGTTCCACAGGGATTATGAGGGTGGGAAAACTGTTTTTT. The encoded protein is CASSSTGIMRVGKLFF. Complete variable domain (other parts from reference TRBV28 and TRBJ1-4): DVKVTQSSRYLVKRTGEKVFLECVQDMDHENMFWYRQDPGLGLRLIYFSYDVKMKEKGDIPEGYSVSREKKERFSLILESASTNQTSMYLCASSSTGIMRVGKLFFGSGTQLSVL.

This chain uses TRBV10-2 with TRBJ2-1; D remains unclear. V dropped 2 bases and J dropped 2 bases, with 10 bases sitting between them. Germline V lookup: CDR1 WSHSY, CDR2 SAAADI. This CDR3 contains 15 residues. The CDR3 region has the DNA TGCGCCAGCAGTGAGCCTAGAAGGACCTACAATGAGCAGTTCTTC. Protein product: CASSEPRRTYNEQFF.

The J gene is TRBJ2-1, the V gene TRBV7-9; 13 nucleotides line up with TRBD2. Germline V gene sequence: CDR1 SEHNR, CDR2 FQNEAQ (reference sequence). Losses at the gene ends were 5 bases for V and 4 bases for J; bases not matched to a gene: 5. The CDR3 runs to 16 residues. CDR3 sequence reads: CASSQGTSGEYNEQFF. The CDR3 DNA follows: TGTGCCAGCAGCCAAGGGACTAGCGGGGAATACAATGAGCAGTTCTTC.

This chain joins TRBV30 and TRBJ1-2; 10 nucleotides align to TRBD1. This CDR3 is built from 15 residues. The V and J ends lost 0 bases and 8 bases, in that order; junction bases with no gene match: 9. Germline CDR1 is GTSNPN and CDR2 is SVGIG (reference sequence). Written as DNA, the CDR3 is TGTGCCTGGAGTGTCGGGACAGGGGTCCTTGGCGGCTACACCTTC. This sequence encodes CAWSVGTGVLGGYTF.